The rows below give T cell receptor beta chains drawn from one sample of a study of CD8+CD57+ T cells in acquired aplastic anemia. TCRdb reanalysed the reads using MiXCR and keeps one entry per CDR3 protein. The table includes around 190,000 distinct CDR3 sequences, around 60% detected once. Sequenced: sorted CD4+, CD8+, or CD8+CD57+ T cells (not recorded which) from PBMCs. The receptors originated from a human donor in good health. Both conserved end residues are part of each CDR3. A D gene is named only where the DNA matches it firmly. A clone size is listed for some rows: how often the clone was seen (once, few, many), or a class if it is expanded.

clone size	V gene	D gene	J gene	CDR3 DNA	CDR3 protein
NA	TRBV20-1	NA	TRBJ2-7	TGCAGCGCCCCTTTGGCGGGTAGGTACGAGCAGTACTTC	CSAPLAGRYEQYF
NA	TRBV9	NA	TRBJ1-6	TGTGCCAGCAGCCCGGACTTGCGATCCTATAATTCACCCCTCCACTTT	CASSPDLRSYNSPLHF
NA	TRBV20-1	NA	TRBJ2-2	TGCAGTGCTCGCGAAGGGGAGCTGTTTTTT	CSAREGELFF
NA	TRBV29-1	NA	TRBJ2-1	TGCAGCGTAGACGTCGGGGGGCAGGCTCTGGAGCAGTTCTTC	CSVDVGGQALEQFF
NA	TRBV12-3/TRBV12-4	NA	TRBJ2-1	TGTGCCAGCAGTTTGACCGGGCCTGGCTCCTACAATGAGCAGTTCTTC	CASSLTGPGSYNEQFF
many	TRBV27	NA	TRBJ1-6	TGTGCCAGCAGTAACAGGGTCTATTCACCCCTCCACTTT	CASSNRVYSPLHF
NA	TRBV12-3/TRBV12-4	TRBD1	TRBJ1-5	TGTGCCAGCAGCATAAGACAGGGGTGGGATCAGCCCCAGCATTTT	CASSIRQGWDQPQHF
NA	TRBV9	TRBD2	TRBJ2-7	TGTGCCAGCAGCGCACAGAGCGGGGGGACTCAGCCGTACTTC	CASSAQSGGTQPYF
NA	TRBV7-2	NA	TRBJ1-2	TGTGCCAGCAGCTTCCCGGGAACTGACTATGGCTACACCTTC	CASSFPGTDYGYTF
NA	TRBV7-9	NA	TRBJ2-7	TGTGCCAGCAGCTTAGAGAACCGGGAGTACGAGCAGTACTTC	CASSLENREYEQYF
NA	TRBV19	TRBD1	TRBJ1-1	TGTGCCAGTAGTATAATCAAGGACAGGGGGACTGAAGCTTTCTTT	CASSIIKDRGTEAFF
NA	TRBV4-3	NA	TRBJ1-1	TGCGCCAGCAGCCTAGAAACAGGGCGCGAAGCTTTCTTT	CASSLETGREAFF
few	TRBV27	NA	TRBJ2-1	TGTGCCACTAGACGGATTAGCTCCTACAATGAGCAGTTCTTC	CATRRISSYNEQFF
NA	TRBV30	NA	TRBJ1-1	TGTGCCTGGGAGCCGGACAGCAACACTGAAGCTTTCTTT	CAWEPDSNTEAFF
few	TRBV4-1	TRBD2	TRBJ2-7	TGCGCCAGCAGCCAGGAAACTAGCGGGGTTTCCTACGAGCAGTACTTC	CASSQETSGVSYEQYF
once	TRBV10-3	NA	TRBJ1-4	TGTGCCATCATGATACCCGGGACTAGCGGGGTAGAGGGTGAAAAACTGTTTTTT	CAIMIPGTSGVEGEKLFF
NA	TRBV20-1	TRBD2	TRBJ2-3	TGCAGTGCTAGAGGCGGGGGGGCCGGGGGAGATACGCAGTATTTT	CSARGGGAGGDTQYF
few	TRBV5-8	NA	TRBJ1-5	TGTGCCAGCAGCTTGTACGGTCAGCCCCAGCATTTT	CASSLYGQPQHF
many	TRBV9	TRBD2	TRBJ2-7	TGTGCCAGCAGCGTAGGAACTAGCGGGAGCTACGAGCAGTACTTC	CASSVGTSGSYEQYF
NA	TRBV12-3/TRBV12-4	NA	TRBJ1-5	TGTGCCAGCACCCTGGGAGGCAATCAGCCCCAGCATTTT	CASTLGGNQPQHF
many	TRBV9	NA	TRBJ2-1	TGTGCCAGCAGCGACCGAAACTACAATGAGCAGTTCTTC	CASSDRNYNEQFF
many	TRBV12-5	NA	TRBJ2-2	TGTGCTAGTGGTGCTGGAGAGAACACCGGGGAGCTGTTTTTT	CASGAGENTGELFF
NA	TRBV7-8	TRBD1	TRBJ2-2	TGTGCCAGCAGCATCGGACAGGGGGCGTATCCCGGGGAGCTGTTTTTT	CASSIGQGAYPGELFF
many	TRBV6-2/TRBV6-3	NA	TRBJ1-6	TGTGCCAGCAGCCAGGGCCTCAGCTCCTATAATTCACCCCTCCACTTT	CASSQGLSSYNSPLHF
NA	TRBV20-1	NA	TRBJ1-1	TGCAGTGCTAGGGCAGCAGGCACTGAAGCTTTCTTT	CSARAAGTEAFF
NA	TRBV7-9	NA	TRBJ2-7	TGTGCCAGCAGCTTAAATTGGGGCGGCGGCGTAACCTACGAGCAGTACTTC	CASSLNWGGGVTYEQYF
NA	TRBV7-8	NA	TRBJ2-7	TGTGCCAGCAGCGGAATCAGGGACTACGAGCAGTACTTC	CASSGIRDYEQYF
NA	TRBV7-9	TRBD2	TRBJ2-5	TGTGCCAGCAGCTTGACTAGCGGCACCCAAGAGACCCAGTACTTC	CASSLTSGTQETQYF
many	TRBV15	NA	TRBJ2-3	TGTGCCACCAGCAGGGAACGCGGCACAGATACGCAGTATTTT	CATSRERGTDTQYF
NA	TRBV7-9	NA	TRBJ2-4	TGTGCCAGCAGCTTAGCTGGGACTGAGGGGATTCAGTACTTC	CASSLAGTEGIQYF
few	TRBV25-1	NA	TRBJ1-6	TGTGCCAGCAGTGAGCTGGGTTCTGGAACCCTCCACTTT	CASSELGSGTLHF
few	TRBV13	NA	TRBJ2-5	TGTGCCAGCAGCTCGGGACCGTCGTACCAAGAGACCCAGTACTTC	CASSSGPSYQETQYF
NA	TRBV19	NA	TRBJ2-2	TGTGCCAGTAGTCCCGGACCCAACACCGGGGAGCTGTTTTTT	CASSPGPNTGELFF
few	TRBV20-1	NA	TRBJ2-7	TGCAGTGCTAGGGCAGGGCGACGCGAGCAGTACTTC	CSARAGRREQYF
NA	TRBV20-1	NA	TRBJ1-6	TGCAGTGCTAGAGACCCCAAAGGGTATCCCCTCCACTTT	CSARDPKGYPLHF